The 27 T cell receptor beta chains in this list originate from one sample, sequenced in a study of T cells in Graves' hyperthyroidism and ophthalmopathy. Authors of the study amplified TCR beta CDR3 regions from RNA transcripts. The TCR CDR3 first-round RT-PCR relied on the HTBI primer set. One entry per CDR3 protein, called by TCRdb with MiXCR from the multiplex PCR reads. The sample records some 490,000 distinct CDR3 sequences, approximately 22% being singletons. Sequenced: blood. The receptors stem from a woman between 65 and 79 years old with Graves' ophthalmopathy.

This clonotype has a count of ten or more. The V and J genes are TRBV28 and TRBJ1-1; no firm D call. This CDR3 comprises 11 residues. Trimming removed 2 bases from V and 8 bases from J, with 6 bases in between. Per the germline V gene, CDR1 is MDHEN and CDR2 is SYDVKM. Here the CDR3 DNA reads TGTGCCAGCAGTTTAGACATAGAAGCTTTCTTT. Translation: CASSLDIEAFF.

The genes are TRBV20-1 and TRBJ2-2, with 10 positions matching TRBD2. The CDR3 is 15 residues long. The V and J ends lost 6 bases and 3 bases, in that order; junction bases with no gene match: 7. Germline V gene data show CDR1 as DFQATT and CDR2 as SNEGSKA (reference sequence). In DNA, the CDR3 is TGCAGTGCGGCTCTAGCGGGAGTGGACACCGGGGAGCTGTTTTTT. It yields the protein CSAALAGVDTGELFF.

V is TRBV30 and J is TRBJ2-7; D may correspond to TRBD1 or TRBD2 (5 bases each). CDR3 size: 14 residues. Germline V CDR1 and CDR2: GTSNPN, SVGIG (reference sequence). The ends were cut back, 2 bases at V and 2 bases at J, with 13 bases in the middle. CDR3 sequence (DNA): TGTGCCTGGAGTCCAGATCGAGGGGCCTACGAGCAGTACTTC. It translates to CAWSPDRGAYEQYF.

J is TRBJ2-4 and V is TRBV6-1; tentatively, D is TRBD2 (5 bases). CDR3 length: 16 residues. The V end lost 5 bases, the J end lost 0 bases, and 14 bases lay between the germline ends. In germline, CDR1 is MNHNS, CDR2 SASEGT. CDR3 DNA sequence: TGTGCCAGCAGTTGGAGGCGTGAGGTAGCCAAAAACATTCAGTACTTC. This codes for CASSWRREVAKNIQYF.

This clonotype was detected many times. The chain is built from TRBV12-3 or TRBV12-4 and TRBJ1-2, with D hard to call. The CDR3 is made up of 15 amino acids. The ends were cut back, 1 base at V and 4 bases at J, with 13 bases in the middle. In DNA form, the CDR3 reads TGTGCCAGCAGTTTAGAGAATACAGACTTCTATGGCTACACCTTC. This gives the protein CASSLENTDFYGYTF.

This clonotype has a count of ten or more. The chain links TRBV24-1 to TRBJ1-1, with 7 bases fitting TRBD1. The junction had 5 bases not matched to a gene; V was cut back by 5 bases and J by 0 bases. The CDR3 runs 15 residues. CDR1 KGHDR and CDR2 SFDVKD come from the germline V gene. For the CDR3, the DNA is TGTGCCACCAGTGGAGGGACAGATATGAACACTGAAGCTTTCTTT. Amino acids: CATSGGTDMNTEAFF.

This chain links TRBV28 with TRBJ1-2; D gene uncertain. Trimming cost V 1 base and J 4 bases, with 10 bases left between them. Germline CDR1 reads MDHEN; CDR2 reads SYDVKM. The CDR3 sequence is 14 residues long. For the CDR3, the DNA is TGTGCCAGCAGTTTATTGGCGGAATCCTATGGCTACACCTTC. As protein: CASSLLAESYGYTF.

V usage is TRBV5-1 and J usage is TRBJ2-7, with 8 nucleotides matching TRBD2. Trimming removed 5 bases from V and 5 bases from J; junction bases left unmatched: 6. Germline V CDR1 and CDR2: SGHRS, YFSETQ. The CDR3 has 13 residues. The chain's CDR3 is CASSGSGIHEQYF. As DNA, the CDR3 is TGCGCCAGCAGTGGTAGCGGGATCCACGAGCAGTACTTC.

This clonotype was observed at least ten times. The V call is TRBV29-1, the J call TRBJ2-7, with 7 bases that match TRBD2. Germline V gives CDR1 SQVTM, CDR2 ANQGSEA. This CDR3 is built from 15 residues. The junction had 8 bases not matched to a gene; V was cut back by 0 bases and J by 3 bases. This CDR3 reads CSVEDRGGSGYEQYF. CDR3 nucleotide sequence: TGCAGCGTTGAAGATCGGGGCGGGAGTGGCTACGAGCAGTACTTC.

This clonotype was counted between two and nine times. The V and J genes are TRBV20-1 and TRBJ2-7; weak D call: TRBD2 (5 bases). The CDR3 sequence is 12 residues long. The germline CDR1 and CDR2 sequences are DFQATT and SNEGSKA (reference sequence). Between the trimmed V and J ends, which lost 1 base and 1 base, there was a span of 5 bases. The CDR3 coding sequence is TGCAGTGCTAGAGCGGGATCCTACGAGCAGTACTTC. Amino acid sequence: CSARAGSYEQYF.

This clonotype was recorded at least ten times. The DNA of the CDR3 is TGTGCCAGCAGCGGACGGCACTATGGCTACACCTTC. This translates into CASSGRHYGYTF. The V and J genes are TRBV7-8 and TRBJ1-2; D not certain. Germline V gene data show CDR1 as SGHVS and CDR2 as FQNEAQ. CDR3 length: 12 amino acids. Trimming shortened V by 5 bases and J by 3 bases, and 7 bases separated the two germline ends. The whole variable domain, remainder taken from reference TRBV7-8 and TRBJ1-2, is GAGVSQSPRYKVAKRGQDVALRCDPISGHVSLFWYQQALGQGPEFLTYFQNEAQLDKSGLPSDRFFAERPEGSVSTLKIQRTQQEDSAVYLCASSGRHYGYTFGSGTRLTVV.

In this sample, this clonotype turned up a few times. This chain uses TRBV5-1 with TRBJ2-1; D remains unclear. The V and J ends lost 6 bases and 5 bases respectively, with 12 bases between them. Germline assignment: CDR1 SGHRS and CDR2 YFSETQ. CDR3 length: 13 residues. The CDR3 DNA is TGCGCCAGCACCCGGCTGGGTCACAATGAGCAGTTCTTC. Translating it yields CASTRLGHNEQFF.

This clonotype was seen ten or more times. The CDR3 DNA reads as TGTGCCACCAGGGGGGGAGAGACAGGGGCATCTCGGGATTCACCCCTCCACTTT. This encodes CATRGGETGASRDSPLHF. The V and J genes are TRBV15 and TRBJ1-6; 8 bases line up with TRBD1. CDR1 LNHNV and CDR2 YYDKDF come from the germline V gene (reference sequence). J was trimmed by 8 bases and V by 6 bases; bases with no gene match: 18. This CDR3 spans 18 amino acids.

This clonotype has more than one count but fewer than ten. V usage is TRBV7-3 and J usage is TRBJ2-7, with 13 bases lining up with TRBD2. This CDR3 has 17 amino acids. V gave up 8 bases and J gave up 6 bases; unmatched junction bases: 16. Germline V CDR1 and CDR2: SGHTA, FQGTGA. CDR3 nucleotide sequence: TGTGCCAGCGAGAATCGGGGGAAGGGGACTAGCGGGACCGAGCAGTACTTC. Translated, it gives CASENRGKGTSGTEQYF. Full variable domain (rest looked up from reference TRBV7-3 and TRBJ2-7): GAGVSQTPSNKVTEKGKYVELRCDPISGHTALYWYRQSLGQGPEFLIYFQGTGAADDSGLPNDRFFAVRPEGSVSTLKIQRTERGDSAVYLCASENRGKGTSGTEQYFGPGTRLTVT.

The chain carries TRBV3-1 and TRBJ2-5, with 10 bases identical to TRBD2. The germline V gene has CDR1 LGHDT and CDR2 YNNKEL (reference sequence). After removal of 10 bases from V and 0 bases from J, the junction contained 8 bases not matched to a gene. The CDR3 is 15 amino acids. This CDR3 reads CATLNSGRNQETQYF. In DNA, the CDR3 is TGTGCCACATTAAATAGCGGGAGGAACCAAGAGACCCAGTACTTC.

The rearrangement uses TRBV28 and TRBJ2-1, with 10 bases that match TRBD1. Germline-derived CDR1 and CDR2 are MDHEN and SYDVKM. The V segment lost 5 bases and the J segment 9 bases; nucleotides outside the gene matches: 10. CDR3 size: 15 residues. As DNA, the CDR3 is TGTGCCAGCAGTCCCCTACCGGGACAGGGGATTGAGCAGTTCTTC. This codes for CASSPLPGQGIEQFF.

The V call is TRBV5-1, the J call TRBJ2-7; a weak D match, TRBD2 (6 bases). The CDR3 contains 15 residues. Trimming removed 0 bases at V and 6 bases at J, with 16 bases between. CDR1 and CDR2 from the germline V gene are SGHRS and YFSETQ. The CDR3 DNA reads as TGCGCCAGCAGCTTGGCCCCACAGGAGGGGACCGAGCAGTACTTC. This encodes CASSLAPQEGTEQYF.

The CDR3 sequence: CASSLTGVVGNTIYF. The CDR3 DNA reads as TGTGCCAGCAGTCTGACAGGGGTTGTCGGAAACACCATATATTTT. This chain joins TRBV3-1 and TRBJ1-3, with 8 positions matching TRBD1. J lost 4 bases, V lost 6 bases, and 8 bases had no gene match. Germline assignment: CDR1 LGHDT and CDR2 YNNKEL (reference sequence). CDR3 length: 15 residues.

This chain uses TRBV6-5 with TRBJ2-7; 8 bases fit TRBD2. Trimming cost V 0 bases and J 5 bases; bases outside gene matches: 6. Germline V gene sequence: CDR1 MNHEY, CDR2 SVGAGI. The length of the CDR3 is 15 residues. The CDR3 nucleotides read TGTGCCAGCAGTTACTCAAAGCGGGAGCTGGACGAGCAGTACTTC. Residues: CASSYSKRELDEQYF.

This clonotype appeared many times. The V and J genes are TRBV7-2 and TRBJ2-1; 7 nucleotides match TRBD2. The CDR3 sequence is 16 residues long. Germline V gives CDR1 SGHTA, CDR2 FQGNSA. The J segment lost 7 bases and the V segment lost 6 bases, leaving 15 bases of the junction unmatched. The CDR3 loop is CASSWVSGGSVNEQFF. In DNA, the CDR3 is TGTGCCAGCAGTTGGGTCAGTGGCGGGAGCGTAAATGAGCAGTTCTTC.

The chain recombines TRBV4-1 with TRBJ1-3; D unclear. This CDR3 comprises 13 residues. CDR1 MGHRA and CDR2 YSYEKL come from the germline V gene. The ends were cut back, 4 bases at V and 15 bases at J, with 19 bases in the middle. The CDR3, as DNA: TGCGCCAGCAGCCGCCGGGGAGGAGGAGCCGAATATTTT. Amino acid sequence: CASSRRGGGAEYF.

The V call is TRBV9, the J call TRBJ1-3; D is perhaps TRBD1 (5 bases). The V end lost 0 bases, the J end lost 8 bases, and 9 bases lay between the germline ends. Looked up from germline, CDR1 is SGDLS and CDR2 is YYNGEE. The CDR3 has 13 amino acids. This chain's CDR3 is CASSVASGDTIYF. The CDR3 bases are TGTGCCAGCAGCGTAGCTTCGGGGGACACCATATATTTT.

About this clonotype itself: This may be a read error, as it is one base from a much larger clone. The chain employs TRBV12-3 or TRBV12-4 and TRBJ1-5; 8 nucleotides agree with TRBD1. The V and J ends lost 2 bases and 5 bases, in that order; junction bases with no gene match: 5. The CDR3 extends over 15 amino acids. This CDR3 reads CASSLRAGGYQPQHF. The CDR3 region has the DNA TGTGCCAGCAGTTTAAGAGCAGGGGGCTATCAGCCCCAGCATTTT.

Turning to this clonotype: It may be a read error: a sequence one base away is much more abundant. The chain joins TRBV2 to TRBJ2-1; 12 bases line up with TRBD2. Trimming removed 6 bases from V and 10 bases from J; junction bases left unmatched: 7. The CDR3 is 14 residues long. Per germline, CDR1 SNHLY and CDR2 FYNNEI. This CDR3 reads CASRVLAGGSEQFF. As DNA, the CDR3 is TGTGCCAGCAGAGTACTAGCGGGAGGCTCCGAGCAGTTCTTC.

This clonotype has only a few counts. The V call is TRBV7-3, the J call TRBJ2-1; 16 bases agree with TRBD2. This CDR3 is built from 14 residues. CDR1 is SGHTA and CDR2 is FQGTGA in the germline V gene. The J segment lost 11 bases and the V segment lost 5 bases, leaving 3 bases of the junction unmatched. CDR3 nucleotide sequence: TGTGCCAGCAGCCAGGGACTAGCGGGAGGGAAGCAGTTCTTC. This encodes CASSQGLAGGKQFF. Drawing the rest from reference TRBV7-3 and TRBJ2-1, the complete variable domain is GAGVSQTPSNKVTEKGKYVELRCDPISGHTALYWYRQSLGQGPEFLIYFQGTGAADDSGLPNDRFFAVRPEGSVSTLKIQRTERGDSAVYLCASSQGLAGGKQFFGPGTRLTVL.

V gene TRBV6-2 or TRBV6-3 combines with J gene TRBJ2-3, with a tentative D call TRBD2 (6 bases). The CDR3 is 15 residues long. V dropped 2 bases and J dropped 1 base, with 10 bases sitting between them. Looked up from germline, CDR1 is MNHEY and CDR2 is SVGEGT. CDR3 region: CASSYGGARTDTQYF. The CDR3 nucleotides read TGTGCCAGCAGTTACGGAGGGGCGCGCACAGATACGCAGTATTTT.

This clonotype was found a few times. The gene calls are TRBV6-2 or TRBV6-3 and TRBJ2-7; D possibly uses TRBD1 or TRBD2 (5 bases each). The V end was cut by 2 bases, the J end by 0 bases, with 11 bases between. Germline loops: CDR1 MNHEY, CDR2 SVGEGT. This CDR3 spans 15 amino acids. The CDR3 sequence: CASSYGTGYSYEQYF. The CDR3 DNA sequence: TGTGCCAGCAGTTACGGGACGGGCTACTCCTACGAGCAGTACTTC.